The entry below gives a single T cell receptor beta chain sequence along with its context. Its specific antigen is unknown. A junction end diverges from the germline sequence, so it may reflect a read error. The receptor library was made with RT-PCR. Sequenced using an Illumina HiSeq 2500. TCRdb reran the public reads through fastp at Q25 and MiXCR, keeping productive beta chains. Rows with a matching CDR3 protein are joined into one entry that keeps the most common DNA and genes. In all, the sample holds around 480,000 distinct CDR3 sequences, and about 10% of those were seen once. Jointly, the top ten make up approximately 12% of the sample. The data are from a study of response to subunit inactivated influenza vaccine listed by TCRdb under 2018. Regarding the study in general: To follow how T cells responded to a trivalent subunit inactivated influenza vaccine, the researchers relied on deep quantitative profiling of the T cell receptor repertoire.

The sample's time point, from its label and the paper: approximately 45 days after influenza vaccine administration. Summary of the overall study and its limitations: It was suggested by the authors that each seasonal influenza vaccination may recruit only a limited number of new T cells.

The CDR3 has 13 amino acids, counting the end cysteine and phenylalanine. Just the 39-base CDR3 DNA is kept, in frame starting at base 1. CDR1 and CDR2, per the germline V gene, are MNHNS and SASEGT. This TCR was recovered from a man aged 45-65 years who received an inactivated influenza vaccine. Donor details come from another sample of the same person, matched by shared clones. The specimen comprised PBMCs from blood, sampled about 40 days after vaccination. This chain is built from TRBV6-1 and TRBJ2-2, with a tentative D gene TRBD2 over 5 matching bases. The CDR3 protein: CASRSTSTGELIF. The nucleotides are TGTGCCAGCCGATCAACAAGTACCGGGGAGCTGATTTTT.